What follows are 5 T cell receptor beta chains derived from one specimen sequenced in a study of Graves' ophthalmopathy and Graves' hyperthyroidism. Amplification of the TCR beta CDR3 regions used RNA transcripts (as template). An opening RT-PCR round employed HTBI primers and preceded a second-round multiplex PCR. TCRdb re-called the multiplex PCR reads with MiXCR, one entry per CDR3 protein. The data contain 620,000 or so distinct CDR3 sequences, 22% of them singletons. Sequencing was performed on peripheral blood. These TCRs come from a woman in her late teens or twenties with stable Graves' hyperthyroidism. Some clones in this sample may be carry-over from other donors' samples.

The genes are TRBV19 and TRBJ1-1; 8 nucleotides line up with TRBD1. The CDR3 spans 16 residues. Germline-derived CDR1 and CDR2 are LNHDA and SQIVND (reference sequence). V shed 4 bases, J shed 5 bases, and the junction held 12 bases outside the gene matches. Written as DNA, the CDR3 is TGTGCCAGTAGTAATAGGGCGCGGACAGGGAAGACTGAAGCTTTCTTT. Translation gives CASSNRARTGKTEAFF.

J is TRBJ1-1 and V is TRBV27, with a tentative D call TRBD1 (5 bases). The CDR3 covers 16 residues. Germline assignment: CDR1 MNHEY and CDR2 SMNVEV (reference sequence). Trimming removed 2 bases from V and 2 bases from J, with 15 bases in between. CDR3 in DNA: TGTGCCAGCAGTTTACGCCCAGGGCAGGGCAACACTGAAGCTTTCTTT. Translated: CASSLRPGQGNTEAFF.

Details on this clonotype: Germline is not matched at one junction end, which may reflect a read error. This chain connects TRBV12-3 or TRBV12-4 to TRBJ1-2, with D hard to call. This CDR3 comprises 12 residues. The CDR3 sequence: CASSLSGYGCTF. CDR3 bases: TGTGCCAGCAGTTTAAGTGGGTATGGCTGCACCTTC.

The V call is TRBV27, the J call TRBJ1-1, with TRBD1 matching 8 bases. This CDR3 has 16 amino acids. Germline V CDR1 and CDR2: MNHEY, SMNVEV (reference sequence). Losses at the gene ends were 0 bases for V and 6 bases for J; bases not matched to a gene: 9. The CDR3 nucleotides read TGTGCCAGCAGTTTATCGTTCAGGGGGCAAGGGTCTGAAGCTTTCTTT. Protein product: CASSLSFRGQGSEAFF.

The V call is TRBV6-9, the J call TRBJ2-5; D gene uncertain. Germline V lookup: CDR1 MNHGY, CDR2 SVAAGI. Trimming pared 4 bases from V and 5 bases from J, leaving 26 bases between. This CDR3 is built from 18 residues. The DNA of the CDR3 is TGTGCCAGCAGTTTAATATGGGTAGGCGAGGTGGTTTCGGAGACCCAGTACTTC. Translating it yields CASSLIWVGEVVSETQYF.